This T cell receptor beta chain was captured in a study of cytomegalovirus exposure and HLA in healthy donors. Germline V gene lookup returns CDR1 MNHNS and CDR2 SASEGT. This CDR3 region has 14 residues. The junction had 4 bases not matched to a gene; V was cut back by 5 bases and J by 1 base. The study, taken as a whole, reports: Among TCR sequences, most were rare, though some public TCRs appeared in many donors. Accurate HLA-A and HLA-B prediction from TCR beta sequences was reported for most subjects.

As concerns this clone: Antigen specificity is unknown.

Researchers ran the PCR with 60 Vbeta and 13 Jbeta primers. The authors' processing: A follow-up analysis tallied tens of millions of unique TCR beta chains, roughly 11 million shared. This table comes from immunoSEQ multiplex PCR, and its TCRdb copy is limited to in-frame clones, with some not included. The V and J calls and clone size are taken from that table; D and trimming were inferred from the DNA. Altogether 85,000 to 110,000 clones are present, roughly three quarters being singletons, with the ten largest covering roughly 4%. Sequenced input: PBMCs. The chain links TRBV6-1 to TRBJ2-5, with 7 bases that match TRBD1. The clonotype originates from a man in his fifties or sixties in good health and CMV-seropositive. CDR3 protein: CASSWDSSQETQYF. The CDR3 DNA follows: TGTGCCAGCAGTTGGGACAGTAGCCAAGAGACCCAGTACTTC.